This T cell receptor (beta chain) was sequenced during a study of breast tumors, draining lymph nodes, adjacent tissues. Study-wide results and caveats: Most tumor T cells seemingly derive from lymph node, then expand in tumor.

Turning to this clonotype: What it binds is not known.

V trimming: 0 bases; J trimming: 4 bases; junction bases outside the gene matches: 3. In germline, CDR1 is LGHNA, CDR2 YSLEER. The CDR3 is 15 amino acids. MiXCR was run by TCRdb on the multiplex PCR reads, yielding one entry per CDR3 protein. In the table there are around 14,000 distinct CDR3 sequences, approximately 50% of which are singletons. Sequencing input: tumor-adjacent breast tissue. This sequence originates from a female donor with breast cancer. Some clones in this sample may be carry-over from other donors' samples. The chain uses TRBV4-3 and TRBJ2-5, with 9 bases aligning to TRBD2. Here the CDR3 reads CASSQEVSGRETQYF. The CDR3 DNA is TGCGCCAGCAGCCAAGAAGTTAGCGGGAGAGAGACCCAGTACTTC.